This TCR beta chain was observed in a study of Ad26.COV2.S vaccination and SARS-CoV-2 variants. At the level of the study: Recipients of Ad26.COV2.S got it intramuscularly, once or twice 56 days apart.

Notes on the study in general: Spike-specific CD8+ and CD4+ T cell responses reportedly showed substantial breadth after vaccination. Vaccinated individuals (as opposed to placebo recipients) had higher spike-specific TCR breadth.

Regarding treatment: about 20 received Ad26.COV2.S at low or high dose, single or two shots; several received placebo; per-sample allocation not given. Samples came from day 63 after the first vaccine or placebo injection. In Boston, an adult donor aged 18-55 years took part. Profiled with immunoSEQ multiplex PCR; TCRdb holds only in-frame clones, not every one. The sample carries around 300,000 clones, approximately 90% recorded once. This CDR3 region has 16 residues. Per germline, CDR1 ENHRY and CDR2 SYGVKD. V was cut by 3 bases and J by 3 bases, with 15 bases left in between. About this clone itself: Antigen: not known.

The TCR originated in a person between 18 and 65 years old who received the Ad26.COV2.S COVID-19 vaccine or a placebo. Sample: peripheral blood, taken in a trial of Ad26.COV2.S vaccine versus placebo. The V and J genes are TRBV10-3 and TRBJ1-3; weak D call: TRBD1 (5 bases). The CDR3 is CAISEHQGGDGNTIYF. CDR3 nucleotides: TGTGCCATCAGTGAACACCAGGGAGGCGATGGAAACACCATATATTTT.